These 30 T cell receptor beta chains share one sample of origin, sequenced in a study of immune evolution from preneoplasia to lung adenocarcinoma. The protocol was immunoSEQ multiplex PCR, while the TCRdb copy is restricted to in-frame clones and leaves out a portion. The sample comprises about 4,000 clones, about nine tenths of which are singletons, and more than 6% rests with the top ten. Sequenced sample: FFPE minimally invasive lung adenocarcinoma tissue. The receptors stem from a donor older than 65 with lung adenocarcinoma.

The DNA for the CDR3 is TGTGCCAGTGAAGAGAGGGGCCTCGGCAACAATGAGCAGTTCTTC. This gives the protein CASEERGLGNNEQFF. The V call is TRBV19, the J call TRBJ2-1; either TRBD1 or TRBD2 may supply D (5 bases each). V dropped 8 bases and J dropped 5 bases, with 19 bases sitting between them. CDR1 and CDR2 from the germline V gene are LNHDA and SQIVND (reference sequence). This CDR3 is built from 15 residues.

This chain links TRBV7-8 with TRBJ2-3; 7 nucleotides line up with TRBD2. The CDR3 totals 17 residues. Germline-derived CDR1 and CDR2 are SGHVS and FQNEAQ. The J segment lost 0 bases and the V segment lost 5 bases, leaving 11 bases of the junction unmatched. CDR3 residues: CASSPRSGAASTDTQYF. CDR3 nucleotide sequence: TGTGCCAGCAGCCCACGCAGCGGGGCCGCTAGCACAGATACGCAGTATTTT.

The rearrangement joins TRBV5-4 to TRBJ1-4; possibly TRBD1 for D (6 bases). CDR1 and CDR2 (germline): SGHNT, YYREEE (reference sequence). Trimming pared 3 bases from V and 4 bases from J, leaving 10 bases between. This CDR3 has 14 amino acids. In DNA, the CDR3 is TGTGCCAGCAGCTCACAGGGACGTAATGAAAAACTGTTTTTT. It encodes CASSSQGRNEKLFF. Variable domain in full (rest from reference TRBV5-4 and TRBJ1-4): ETGVTQSPTHLIKTRGQQVTLRCSSQSGHNTVSWYQQALGQGPQFIFQYYREEENGRGNFPPRFSGLQFPNYSSELNVNALELDDSALYLCASSSQGRNEKLFFGSGTQLSVL.

This clone was seen only a few times. The CDR3 nucleotides read TGTGCCAGCAGTACGGGGACAGCCGGAGCTTTCTTT. This gives the protein CASSTGTAGAFF. The V and J genes are TRBV6-5 and TRBJ1-1; 7 nucleotides line up with TRBD1. The CDR3 totals 12 residues. The trim removed 5 bases at V and 10 bases at J, leaving 7 bases unmatched. Germline loops: CDR1 MNHEY, CDR2 SVGAGI.

This sequence joins TRBV18 and TRBJ1-4; TRBD1 matches 8 bases. Germline CDR1 KGHSH, CDR2 LQKENI. The CDR3 runs 15 residues. Trimming took 1 base from V and 7 from J; bases not matched to a gene: 5. The chain's CDR3 is CASSPQGTGGEKLFF. CDR3 coding DNA: TGTGCCAGCTCACCACAGGGGACAGGAGGTGAAAAACTGTTTTTT.

The chain combines TRBV7-9 with TRBJ2-2; TRBD2 is a possible D gene (6 bases). The CDR3 length is 14 residues. The germline gives CDR1 SEHNR, CDR2 FQNEAQ (reference sequence). V shed 5 bases and J shed 3 bases, with 10 bases lying between them. The CDR3 DNA reads as TGTGCCAGCAGCCGGGGGACGGACACCGGGGAGCTGTTTTTT. This translates into CASSRGTDTGELFF.

The chain uses TRBV6-5 and TRBJ2-3; D remains unclear. The germline V and J ends were trimmed by 5 bases and 4 bases, with 10 bases remaining between them. In germline, CDR1 is MNHEY, CDR2 SVGAGI. This CDR3 contains 13 residues. The CDR3 loop is CASSGWAADTQYF. The CDR3 DNA is TGTGCCAGCAGTGGCTGGGCGGCAGATACGCAGTATTTT.

This sequence joins TRBV5-1 and TRBJ2-3, with D possibly matching TRBD2 (5 bases). This CDR3 has 16 residues. CDR1 is SGHRS and CDR2 is YFSETQ in the germline V gene. The V gene lost 0 bases and the J gene lost 4 bases, with 15 bases spanning the gap. This CDR3 reads CASSLDLANGADTQYF. CDR3 DNA: TGCGCCAGCAGCTTGGACTTAGCAAACGGGGCAGATACGCAGTATTTT.

The chain joins TRBV7-9 to TRBJ2-5, with D possibly matching TRBD2 (5 bases). CDR3 length: 14 residues. CDR1 and CDR2 from the germline V gene are SEHNR and FQNEAQ (reference sequence). The V and J ends lost 0 bases and 1 base respectively, with 6 bases between them. CDR3 loop: CASSLALAQETQYF. CDR3 in DNA: TGTGCCAGCAGCTTAGCCCTAGCCCAAGAGACCCAGTACTTC.

The CDR3 region is CASSPAGTGIYTGELFF. The CDR3 nucleotides read TGTGCCAGCAGCCCGGCGGGGACAGGGATTTACACCGGGGAGCTGTTTTTT. The chain carries TRBV7-3 and TRBJ2-2, with 9 bases that match TRBD1. This CDR3 spans 17 amino acids. V lost 5 bases and J lost 3; bases outside the gene matches: 10. Germline-derived CDR1 and CDR2 are SGHTA and FQGTGA.

CDR3 loop: CAISESLETYEQYF. CDR3 in DNA: TGTGCCATCAGTGAGTCCCTCGAAACCTACGAGCAGTACTTC. The chain is built from TRBV10-3 and TRBJ2-7; D is undetermined. The CDR3 contains 14 residues. CDR1 is ENHRY, CDR2 SYGVKD, per germline. V dropped 0 bases and J dropped 2 bases, with 8 bases sitting between them.

The rearrangement links TRBV10-3 to TRBJ1-4; D is undetermined. Germline V gene lookup returns CDR1 ENHRY and CDR2 SYGVKD. The V end lost 10 bases, the J end lost 3 bases, and 15 bases lay between the germline ends. This CDR3 comprises 14 residues. CDR3 sequence (DNA): TGTGCCACCACCCCGGGTTTACCTAATGAAAAACTGTTTTTT. Its translation is CATTPGLPNEKLFF.

Regarding this clone: One base away lies a much larger clone, so this may be a sequencing read error. V and J are TRBV30 and TRBJ2-1; 12 bases match TRBD2. The CDR3 is 15 residues long. Germline assignment: CDR1 GTSNPN and CDR2 SVGIG (reference sequence). After removal of 2 bases from V and 4 bases from J, the junction contained 3 bases not matched to a gene. This CDR3 reads CAWSRGLAGYNEQFF. For the CDR3, the DNA is TGTGCCTGGAGTAGGGGACTAGCGGGTTACAATGAGCAGTTCTTC.

The rearrangement uses TRBV7-2 and TRBJ2-2, with 7 positions matching TRBD1. The J segment lost 5 bases and the V segment lost 5 bases, leaving 17 bases of the junction unmatched. This CDR3 comprises 18 residues. From germline, CDR1 is SGHTA and CDR2 FQGNSA. As DNA, the CDR3 is TGTGCCAGCAGCCCGAGATTCGTCAGGGGGAAGGAAACCGGGGAGCTGTTTTTT. This codes for CASSPRFVRGKETGELFF.

In regard to this clone: Compared with germline, one end of the junction differs, possibly owing to a read error. The chain recombines TRBV6-6 with TRBJ1-4; 7 nucleotides agree with TRBD1. This CDR3 is built from 14 residues. Germline V gene lookup returns CDR1 MNHNY and CDR2 SVGAGI (reference sequence). CDR3 residues: CASSLTGTNEKLFF. DNA for the CDR3: TGTGCCAGCAGTTTGACAGGGACTAACGAAAAACTGTTTTTT.

The V gene is TRBV2, the J gene TRBJ2-7; TRBD2 agrees at 7 bases. With 6 bases clipped from V and 5 bases from J, the junction kept 10 bases outside the gene matches. The CDR3 has 14 amino acids. CDR1 and CDR2 from the germline V gene are SNHLY and FYNNEI. The CDR3 coding sequence is TGTGCCAGCAGAGTAGCGCGGGAGTTTGACGAGCAGTACTTC. This codes for CASRVAREFDEQYF.

The table lists this clone with a count of one. The V gene is TRBV6-1, the J gene TRBJ1-5, with D possibly being TRBD1 (6 bases). There are 15 residues in the CDR3. Deletions cut 2 bases from V and 1 base from J, with 9 bases between. Germline V lookup: CDR1 MNHNS, CDR2 SASEGT. CDR3 sequence: CASSEPDRSNQPQHF. Here the CDR3 DNA reads TGTGCCAGCAGTGAACCGGACAGAAGCAATCAGCCCCAGCATTTT.

The rearrangement joins TRBV6-4 to TRBJ2-3; no firm D call. The V gene lost 5 bases and the J gene lost 2 bases, with 8 bases spanning the gap. This CDR3 has 13 residues. Germline-derived CDR1 and CDR2 are MRHNA and SNTAGT. The CDR3 is CASSQRPTDTQYF. CDR3 nucleotide sequence: TGTGCCAGCAGTCAGCGACCCACAGATACGCAGTATTTT.

In its sample, this clone was seen a few times. This rearrangement joins TRBV7-3 to TRBJ2-2; D remains unclear. In germline, CDR1 is SGHTA, CDR2 FQGTGA. The CDR3 spans 13 residues. V lost 5 bases to trimming and J lost 2 bases, with 6 bases between them. Here the CDR3 DNA reads TGTGCCAGCAGCCCATTTAACACCGGGGAGCTGTTTTTT. Its protein product is CASSPFNTGELFF.

V usage is TRBV4-3 and J usage is TRBJ2-7; no definite D call. From germline, CDR1 is LGHNA and CDR2 YSLEER. V was shortened by 4 bases and J by 12 bases, with 22 bases between the two germline ends. CDR3 length: 14 residues. The CDR3 region has the DNA TGCGCCAGCAGCCCTGACCGAAGCCGCCCCCAGAGGTACTTC. Translated, it gives CASSPDRSRPQRYF.

V and J are TRBV19 and TRBJ2-3; D ambiguous. The CDR3 is 15 residues long. Trimming took 4 bases from V and 2 from J, leaving 13 bases between them. CDR1 and CDR2 (germline): LNHDA, SQIVND (reference sequence). CDR3 amino acids: CASSTQRHTTDTQYF. In nucleotides, the CDR3 is TGTGCCAGTAGTACCCAGAGGCACACCACAGATACGCAGTATTTT.

The rearrangement joins TRBV6-1 to TRBJ2-2, with a possible D match to TRBD2 (6 bases). CDR3 size: 15 residues. Germline V gene lookup returns CDR1 MNHNS and CDR2 SASEGT. Trimming left V 8 bases short and J 2 bases short, with 15 bases between. The CDR3 reads CASEEGRTNTGELFF. CDR3 in DNA: TGTGCCAGCGAGGAGGGGCGAACCAACACCGGGGAGCTGTTTTTT.

The rearrangement joins TRBV27 to TRBJ1-4; 8 bases map to TRBD1. The CDR3 spans 14 residues. The germline V gene encodes CDR1 MNHEY and CDR2 SMNVEV (reference sequence). The ends lost 8 bases at V and 10 bases at J; junction bases unmatched: 12. CDR3: CASQIYRGGGKLFF. The DNA of the CDR3 is TGTGCCAGCCAAATTTACAGGGGGGGTGGAAAACTGTTTTTT.

The table lists this clone with a count of one. This rearrangement joins TRBV18 to TRBJ1-4, with D perhaps TRBD1 (6 bases). The germline V and J ends were trimmed by 4 bases and 7 bases, with 19 bases remaining between them. The CDR3 sequence is 16 residues long. CDR1 and CDR2 from the germline V gene are KGHSH and LQKENI. Here the CDR3 DNA reads TGTGCCAGCTCACTAAACTCGCTGAGACAGGCTGAAAAACTGTTTTTT. Its translation: CASSLNSLRQAEKLFF.

The J gene is TRBJ1-5, the V gene TRBV10-1; 8 nucleotides agree with TRBD1. With V trimmed by 2 bases and J by 7 bases, 7 bases remained unmatched. Germline V gene sequence: CDR1 WNHNN, CDR2 SYGVQD (reference sequence). This CDR3 has 15 amino acids. The CDR3 protein is CASSETRTGMQPQHF. CDR3 in DNA: TGCGCCAGCAGTGAGACCAGGACAGGGATGCAGCCCCAGCATTTT.

The rearrangement joins TRBV11-3 to TRBJ2-6; no definite D call. Trimming pared 2 bases from V and 2 bases from J, leaving 13 bases between. This CDR3 has 17 residues. Germline V gene data show CDR1 as SGHNT and CDR2 as YENEEA. CDR3 DNA: TGTGCCAGCAGCTTAAGTCGCAGGAGAACTGGGGCCAACGTCCTGACTTTC. Translating it yields CASSLSRRRTGANVLTF.

This clone was seen only a few times. This chain connects TRBV5-4 to TRBJ1-4; D possibly corresponds to TRBD1 (5 bases). V was trimmed by 4 bases and J by 5 bases, leaving 9 bases between them. CDR1 and CDR2 (germline): SGHNT, YYREEE (reference sequence). CDR3 size: 13 residues. The CDR3, as DNA: TGTGCCAGCAGCCCCGGGGGGAATGAAAAACTGTTTTTT. This codes for CASSPGGNEKLFF.

A note on this clone: Other DNA sequences in the same sample also yield this CDR3. The chain joins TRBV29-1 to TRBJ2-1; TRBD2 aligns across 8 bases. The V and J ends lost 2 bases and 1 base, in that order; junction bases with no gene match: 4. The CDR3 spans 15 residues. Germline CDR1 is SQVTM and CDR2 is ANQGSEA. CDR3 in DNA: TGCAGCGTTGAACTAAGCGGGAGTTCCTACAATGAGCAGTTCTTC. Residues: CSVELSGSSYNEQFF.

The chain has TRBV5-6 and TRBJ2-1; no firm D call. The CDR3 covers 14 residues. The germline gives CDR1 SGHDT, CDR2 YYEEEE. V was cut by 4 bases and J by 2 bases, with 10 bases left in between. For the CDR3, the DNA is TGTGCCAGCAGCCTTCCAGTTGCCTACAATGAGCAGTTCTTC. Amino acid sequence: CASSLPVAYNEQFF.

The chain combines TRBV6-1 with TRBJ2-3; D not resolved. V gave up 6 bases and J gave up 5 bases, with 9 bases separating them. The CDR3 has 12 amino acids. Germline loops: CDR1 MNHNS, CDR2 SASEGT. The CDR3 DNA follows: TGTGCCAGCAGCCCTCCGGGAGATACGCAGTATTTT. It encodes CASSPPGDTQYF.